The source of this T cell receptor (beta chain) is a study of blood T cells in healthy people across ages. Together with a sample-barcoded 5' primer, a J-beta primer mix was included in a second PCR lasting about 7 to 11 cycles. Each cDNA molecule was tagged by a template-switch adaptor with 12 random nucleotides. TCRdb reprocessed the 5' RACE reads via MiXCR and lists one record per CDR3 protein. This sample carries some 900,000 distinct CDR3 sequences, around 46% of them seen once, and the ten largest clones take 13%. V trimming: 3 bases; J trimming: 4 bases; junction bases outside the gene matches: 10. Germline CDR1 is MDHEN and CDR2 is SYDVKM. There are 18 residues in the CDR3. Findings of the study overall: There was no known CMV status for donors, so expanded clonotype changes were possibly confounded. Considered underestimates were the diversity estimates obtained from one million T cells.

In regard to this clonotype: Its antigen is not identified.

The sequencing sample was made of blood. J is TRBJ2-6 and V is TRBV28, with 9 bases matching TRBD1. The clonotype was recovered from a young man in good health. CDR3 sequence reads: CASSLGGQGPSGANVLTF. DNA of the CDR3: TGTGCCAGCAGTTTGGGGGGACAGGGCCCCTCGGGGGCCAACGTCCTGACTTTC.